The rows below give T cell receptor beta chains drawn from one sample of a study of Ad26.COV2.S vaccination and SARS-CoV-2 variants. The repertoire was sequenced with immunoSEQ multiplex PCR; TCRdb's copy has only in-frame clones and lacks some. The data contain 200,000 to 300,000 clones, 85% to 90% of them singletons. The sample consisted of peripheral blood, taken in a trial of Ad26.COV2.S vaccine versus placebo. The receptors derive from a person between 18 and 65 years old who received the Ad26.COV2.S COVID-19 vaccine or a placebo. CDR3s include the opening cysteine and the closing phenylalanine or tryptophan. The D gene is left open where the match is weak.

v_call	d_call	cdr3_length	j_call	cdr3_aa
TRBV19	-	16	TRBJ1-3	CASSPTSVAAGNTIYF
TRBV3-1/TRBV3-2	TRBD1	16	TRBJ2-3	CASSPNRGRSTDTQYF
TRBV28	-	14	TRBJ1-1	CASHEGGGYTEAFF
TRBV7-3	-	16	TRBJ1-5	CASSPPGGLSNQPQHF
TRBV7-9	TRBD1	14	TRBJ2-7	CASSRDRDPYEQYF
TRBV28	-	15	TRBJ2-4	CASSSGWTAKNIQYF
TRBV28	-	14	TRBJ2-3	CASSLSGRTDTQYF
TRBV5-1	TRBD2	16	TRBJ2-6	CASSLEAGTGANVLTF
TRBV3-1/TRBV3-2	TRBD2	16	TRBJ2-2	CASSQAGGRGTGELFF
TRBV9	TRBD1	15	TRBJ2-7	CASSVGRDRGDEQYF
TRBV5-1	-	15	TRBJ2-3	CASSLQAVSTDTQYF
TRBV18	TRBD2	15	TRBJ2-3	CASSPTSGGADTQYF
TRBV4-3	-	16	TRBJ2-1	CASSQDSSGSGNEQFF
TRBV9	-	19	TRBJ1-6	CASSVGEPSPSSYNSPLHF
TRBV30	-	18	TRBJ1-5	CAWSAAPGAPYSNQPQHF
TRBV10-2	-	15	TRBJ1-2	CASSESDRELYGYTF
TRBV10-3	TRBD2	15	TRBJ2-7	CAISEAERDYYEQYF
TRBV5-5	TRBD1	15	TRBJ2-7	CASRGTGRDSYEQYF
TRBV30	-	15	TRBJ2-1	CAWLEGASHYNEQFF
TRBV28	-	12	TRBJ1-5	CAVGRSNQPQHF
TRBV6-4	TRBD2	15	TRBJ2-3	CASSGQAGDVDTQYF
TRBV4-2	TRBD2	17	TRBJ2-1	CASSQDLTGGGFNEQFF
TRBV6-6	-	14	TRBJ2-3	CASTPPGPGHTQYF
TRBV4-1	-	16	TRBJ2-6	CASSQGFKAGANVLTF
TRBV10-2	-	12	TRBJ1-2	CASSEIEGGYTF
TRBV19	-	12	TRBJ2-1	CASSRTPHEQFF
TRBV10-3	-	11	TRBJ2-7	CATGGPYEQYF
TRBV11-2	TRBD2	15	TRBJ2-3	CASSLLAGGGDTQYF
TRBV13	TRBD1	17	TRBJ2-1	CASSLADRDPSYNEQFF
TRBV4-3	-	16	TRBJ2-3	CASSSSRGVSTDTQYF
TRBV28	TRBD1	13	TRBJ2-7	CASSWGDRGEQYF
TRBV27	-	11	TRBJ2-7	CASSFGLEQYF
TRBV19	TRBD1	17	TRBJ1-3	CASSTPDRGRSGNTIYF
TRBV28	-	15	TRBJ1-2	CASSLGGASRGGYTF
TRBV15	-	13	TRBJ2-7	CATGASENYEQYF
TRBV11-1	TRBD1	14	TRBJ1-1	CASSLGTVNTEAFF
TRBV7-2	TRBD2	16	TRBJ2-1	CASSLDITGGYNEQFF
TRBV18	-	17	TRBJ1-1	CASSPDRAGVENTEAFF
TRBV3-1/TRBV3-2	-	12	TRBJ1-1	CASSQVGIQAFF
TRBV5-1	-	14	TRBJ2-2	CASSSSGNTGELFF
TRBV11-2	TRBD1	15	TRBJ2-7	CASSIPGQGSYEQYF
TRBV7-2	TRBD2	16	TRBJ2-1	CASSSLAGGAYNEQFF
TRBV10-2	TRBD2	16	TRBJ2-3	CASSRASGGPTDTQYF
TRBV27	-	16	TRBJ1-5	CASSFGGGRSNQPQHF
TRBV20-1	-	13	TRBJ2-1	CSASDRVSNEQFF
TRBV2	-	13	TRBJ2-3	CASSGARTDTQYF
TRBV5-1	-	13	TRBJ2-7	CASRDSSSYEQYF
TRBV11-2	TRBD1	13	TRBJ1-2	CASTPDRGDGYTF
TRBV4-3	-	13	TRBJ2-7	CASSQSRNYEQYF
TRBV5-6	TRBD2	16	TRBJ2-7	CASSLGLAGDPSEQYF